This TCR beta chain was sequenced during a study of cytotoxic CD8 clonotypes in ibrutinib-treated CLL. Study context: About 25 partial and 2 complete responses; at median roughly 67 months, approximately 14 remitted, about twelve progressed. Mean per-sample yields comprised around 250,000 productive templates and approximately 97,000 productive rearrangements.

V shed 6 bases and J 7 bases; nucleotides not matched to a gene: 4. The CDR3 extends over 13 amino acids. Per the germline V gene, CDR1 is MDHEN and CDR2 is SYDVKM. Whole-study results and caveats: Treatment saw public clonotypes, which were uncommon, either contract or stay stable.

With respect to this clone: Its matching antigen is unknown.

Clones were read by immunoSEQ multiplex PCR, and TCRdb kept only the in-frame ones, dropping some. This table has almost 250,000 clones, less than 75% appearing once. This receptor was taken from a human donor with chronic lymphocytic leukemia. This sequence joins TRBV28 and TRBJ2-2, with TRBD1 matching 8 bases. The sequences come from PBMCs, collected after 24 months of ibrutinib treatment. The CDR3 is CASRRQGSGELFF. The CDR3 DNA follows: TGTGCCAGCAGGAGACAGGGGAGCGGGGAGCTGTTTTTT. Full variable domain (missing parts from reference TRBV28 and TRBJ2-2): DVKVTQSSRYLVKRTGEKVFLECVQDMDHENMFWYRQDPGLGLRLIYFSYDVKMKEKGDIPEGYSVSREKKERFSLILESASTNQTSMYLCASRRQGSGELFFGEGSRLTVL.